Below, one TCR beta chain is given with its context. Researchers divided each subset's genomic DNA evenly across several immunoSEQ plates. Assay used: immunoSEQ multiplex PCR; TCRdb lists only in-frame clones, some missing. The sample contains hundreds of thousands of clones, approximately 96% of which appear only once. This sample is part of a study of shared clonotypes between healthy human individuals. V was shortened by 5 bases and J by 3 bases, with 7 bases between the two germline ends. CDR3 size: 13 residues. Germline V CDR1 and CDR2: MNHEY, SMNVEV (reference sequence). Positively selected for CCR7, the CD45RO-negative cells used as naive CD8 cells excluded terminally differentiated effector memory CD45RA+ cells.

The chain links TRBV27 to TRBJ2-2, with D perhaps TRBD2 (5 bases). The material sequenced was naive CD8+ T cells sorted from blood. This sequence originates from a woman in her 30s in good health. This CDR3 reads CASSPDYTGELFF. The CDR3 bases are TGTGCCAGCAGTCCGGACTACACCGGGGAGCTGTTTTTT.